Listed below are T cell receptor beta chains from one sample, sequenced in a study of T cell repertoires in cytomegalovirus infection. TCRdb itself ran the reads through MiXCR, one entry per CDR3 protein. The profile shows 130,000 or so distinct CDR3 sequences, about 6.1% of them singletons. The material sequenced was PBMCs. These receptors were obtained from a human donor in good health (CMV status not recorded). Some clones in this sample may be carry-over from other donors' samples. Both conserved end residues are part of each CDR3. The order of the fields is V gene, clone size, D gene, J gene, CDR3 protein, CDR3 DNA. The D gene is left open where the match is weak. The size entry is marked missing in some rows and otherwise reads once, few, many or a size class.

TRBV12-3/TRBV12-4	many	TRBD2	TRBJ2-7	CASSPAGGEYEQYF	TGTGCCAGCAGTCCCGCGGGGGGAGAATACGAGCAGTACTTC
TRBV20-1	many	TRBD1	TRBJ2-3	CSALRTGGNTDTQYF	TGCAGTGCCCTGAGGACAGGGGGCAACACAGATACGCAGTATTTT
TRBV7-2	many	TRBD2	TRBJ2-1	CASSSLAGGPLDEQFF	TGTGCCAGCAGCTCTCTAGCGGGGGGGCCCCTGGATGAGCAGTTCTTC
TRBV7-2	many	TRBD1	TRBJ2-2	CASSSPGQHTGELFF	TGTGCCAGCAGCTCGCCGGGACAGCACACCGGGGAGCTGTTTTTT
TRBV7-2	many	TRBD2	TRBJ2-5	CASSQRGRETQYF	TGTGCCAGCAGCCAGCGGGGCCGTGAGACCCAGTACTTC
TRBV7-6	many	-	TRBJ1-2	CASTPEPRAGYTF	TGTGCCAGCACACCAGAGCCCAGGGCTGGCTACACCTTC
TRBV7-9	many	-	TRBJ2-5	CASSRGEQETQYF	TGTGCCAGCAGTAGGGGGGAACAAGAGACCCAGTACTTC
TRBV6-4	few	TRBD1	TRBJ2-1	CASSGGQGPGNEQFF	TGTGCCAGCAGTGGAGGACAGGGCCCGGGCAATGAGCAGTTCTTC
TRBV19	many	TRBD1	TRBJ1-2	CASSTGGHGYTF	TGTGCCAGTAGTACAGGGGGCCATGGCTACACCTTC
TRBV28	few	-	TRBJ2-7	CASSFAGDEQYF	TGTGCCAGCAGTTTTGCCGGCGACGAGCAGTACTTC
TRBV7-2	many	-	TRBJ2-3	CASSLVLRSTDTQYF	TGTGCCAGCAGCTTAGTGCTCAGGTCCACAGATACGCAGTATTTT
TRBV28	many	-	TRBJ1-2	CASSSYTDYGYTF	TGTGCCAGCAGTTCCTACACGGACTATGGCTACACCTTC
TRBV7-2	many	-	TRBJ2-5	CASSLMPAGDTQYF	TGTGCCAGCAGCTTAATGCCGGCCGGGGACACCCAGTACTTC
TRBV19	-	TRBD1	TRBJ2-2	CASSTVRGRGQTGELFF	TGTGCCAGTAGTACGGTGCGGGGCAGGGGGCAAACCGGGGAGCTGTTTTTT
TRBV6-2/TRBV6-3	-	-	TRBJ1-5	CASSYRAKGIQPQHF	TGTGCCAGCAGTTACAGGGCGAAGGGAATTCAGCCCCAGCATTTT
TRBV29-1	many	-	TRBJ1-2	CSVELSTSNYGYTF	TGCAGCGTTGAACTATCCACTTCTAACTATGGCTACACCTTC
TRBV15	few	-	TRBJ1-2	CATSRARNYGYTF	TGTGCCACCAGCAGAGCTAGGAACTATGGCTACACCTTC
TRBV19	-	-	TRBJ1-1	CASRTMNTEAFF	TGTGCCAGCCGAACAATGAACACTGAAGCTTTCTTT
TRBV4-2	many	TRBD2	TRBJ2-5	CASSQGLAGGQETQYF	TGTGCCAGCAGCCAAGGACTAGCCGGAGGACAAGAGACCCAGTACTTC
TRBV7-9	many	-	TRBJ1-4	CAWSGVLTTNEKLFF	TGTGCCTGGAGTGGCGTCTTGACAACTAATGAAAAACTGTTTTTT
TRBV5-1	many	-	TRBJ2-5	CASSSLFQETQYF	TGCGCCAGCAGCTCCCTGTTCCAAGAGACCCAGTACTTC
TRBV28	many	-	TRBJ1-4	CASCLPGIREKLFF	TGTGCCAGCTGCTTACCAGGGATTAGAGAAAAACTGTTTTTT
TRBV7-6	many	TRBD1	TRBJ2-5	CASSLARGTGTPQETQYF	TGTGCCAGCAGCTTAGCCCGGGGGACAGGGACCCCGCAAGAGACCCAGTACTTC
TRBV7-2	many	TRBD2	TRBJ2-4	CASSLIAGGRGNIQYF	TGTGCCAGCAGCTTAATAGCGGGGGGGCGTGGAAACATTCAGTACTTC
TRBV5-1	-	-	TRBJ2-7	CASSTQGTEAEQYF	TGCGCCAGCAGCACGCAGGGTACCGAGGCCGAGCAGTACTTC
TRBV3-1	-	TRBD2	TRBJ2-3	CASSQEGASGHQQYF	TGTGCCAGCAGCCAAGAGGGGGCTAGCGGGCATCAGCAGTATTTT
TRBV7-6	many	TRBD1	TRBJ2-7	CASSTAGTDPYEQYF	TGTGCCAGCAGCACGGCCGGGACAGACCCCTACGAGCAGTACTTC
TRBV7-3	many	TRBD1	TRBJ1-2	CASSSRGSGQGAEGYTF	TGTGCCAGCAGCTCCCGAGGATCGGGACAGGGGGCAGAAGGCTACACCTTC